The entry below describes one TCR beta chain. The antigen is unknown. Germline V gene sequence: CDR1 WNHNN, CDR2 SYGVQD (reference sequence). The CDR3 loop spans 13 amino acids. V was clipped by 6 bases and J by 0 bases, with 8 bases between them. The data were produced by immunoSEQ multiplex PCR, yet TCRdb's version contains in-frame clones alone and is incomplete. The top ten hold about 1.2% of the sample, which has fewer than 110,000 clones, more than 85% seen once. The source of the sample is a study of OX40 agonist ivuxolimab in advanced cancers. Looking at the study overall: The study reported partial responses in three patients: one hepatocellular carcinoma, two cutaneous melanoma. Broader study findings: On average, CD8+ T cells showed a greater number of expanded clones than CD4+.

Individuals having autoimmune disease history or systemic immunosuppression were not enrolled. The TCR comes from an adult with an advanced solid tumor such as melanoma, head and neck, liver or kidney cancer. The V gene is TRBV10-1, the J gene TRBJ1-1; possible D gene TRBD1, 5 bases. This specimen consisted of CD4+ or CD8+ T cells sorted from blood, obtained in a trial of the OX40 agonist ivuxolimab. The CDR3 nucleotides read TGCGCCAGCAGCTCAGGGCTGAACACTGAAGCTTTCTTT. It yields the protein CASSSGLNTEAFF.